What follows are 18 T cell receptor beta chains derived from one specimen sequenced in a study of T cells in Graves' hyperthyroidism and ophthalmopathy (dated by TCRdb to the late 2010s). The library relied on multiplex PCR. The data were produced on an Illumina HiSeq 2000. TCR beta CDR3 regions were amplified from RNA transcripts. A first-round RT-PCR of the TCR CDR3 used the HTBI primer set with the Qiagen OneStep RT-PCR kit. TCRdb cleaned the public reads at Q25 with fastp, built clones with MiXCR and kept in-frame beta chains. Each record represents a unique CDR3 protein, reported with the most common genes and DNA among its rows. The sample table holds 270,000 or so distinct CDR3 sequences, of which 15% were seen once. 30% of the sample is taken by the ten largest. Sequencing was performed on blood. The receptors were gathered from a woman in her fifties or sixties with Graves' hyperthyroidism that later progressed to Graves' ophthalmopathy.

The table lists this clonotype with a few counts. The gene calls are TRBV11-2 and TRBJ2-7; 7 bases map to TRBD2. The ends lost 5 bases at V and 0 bases at J; junction bases unmatched: 10. The CDR3 is 16 amino acids. Per the germline V gene, CDR1 is SGHAT and CDR2 is FQNNGV. This CDR3 is CASSILAPYFSYEQYF. The CDR3 bases are TGTGCCAGCAGCATACTAGCGCCCTACTTCTCCTACGAGCAGTACTTC. The full variable domain, rest sourced from reference TRBV11-2 and TRBJ2-7, is EAGVAQSPRYKIIEKRQSVAFWCNPISGHATLYWYQQILGQGPKLLIQFQNNGVVDDSQLPKDRFSAERLKGVDSTLKIQPAKLEDSAVYLCASSILAPYFSYEQYFGPGTRLTVT.

This clonotype was picked up many times. The chain is built from TRBV12-3 or TRBV12-4 and TRBJ2-7; 7 bases line up with TRBD1. The V gene end was trimmed by 5 bases and the J gene end by 3 bases; junction bases not matched to a gene: 13. This CDR3 contains 16 residues. Here the CDR3 DNA reads TGTGCCAGCAGTCCTGGAAACAGGGGTAGGGACTACGAGCAGTACTTC. This encodes CASSPGNRGRDYEQYF.

The chain links TRBV24-1 to TRBJ2-3, with 7 nucleotides matching TRBD2. The V gene's germline CDR1 is KGHDR and CDR2 SFDVKD. Germline trimming cut 1 base from V and 2 bases from J; bases unmatched to any gene: 5. The CDR3 totals 16 residues. CDR3 DNA sequence: TGTGCCACCAGTGATTTCGACGGGAGGTACACAGATACGCAGTATTTT. It translates to CATSDFDGRYTDTQYF.

This clonotype was recorded at least ten times. The V call is TRBV6-1, the J call TRBJ2-7, with a possible D match to TRBD1 (6 bases). Germline values: CDR1 MNHNS, CDR2 SASEGT. The CDR3 totals 12 residues. Trimming pared 6 bases from V and 5 bases from J, leaving 11 bases between. The CDR3 is CASSPNRDEQYF. In DNA, the CDR3 is TGTGCCAGCAGCCCTAACAGGGACGAGCAGTACTTC.

This clonotype was detected ten times or more. J is TRBJ2-7 and V is TRBV3-1; D ambiguous. The V end was cut by 2 bases, the J end by 6 bases, with 8 bases between. From germline, CDR1 is LGHDT and CDR2 YNNKEL (reference sequence). The CDR3 has 12 amino acids. The CDR3 reads CASSQMVGEQYF. The CDR3 DNA reads as TGTGCCAGCAGCCAAATGGTGGGCGAGCAGTACTTC.

This clonotype was counted at least ten times. The chain links TRBV29-1 to TRBJ2-1; 13 positions agree with TRBD2. With V trimmed by 7 bases and J by 7 bases, 10 bases remained unmatched. CDR3 length equals 15 residues. CDR1 is SQVTM, CDR2 ANQGSEA, per germline. Written as DNA, the CDR3 is TGCAGCGGCATCCTGGGGACTAGCGGGAAGAATGAGCAGTTCTTC. Its protein product is CSGILGTSGKNEQFF.

The genes are TRBV19 and TRBJ2-4; a weak D match, TRBD2 (6 bases). Trimming cost V 6 bases and J 3 bases, with 15 bases left between them. In germline, CDR1 is LNHDA, CDR2 SQIVND (reference sequence). This CDR3 is 15 amino acids long. The CDR3 sequence: CASRGEGGSKNIQYF. CDR3 in DNA: TGTGCCAGTAGGGGGGAAGGAGGGAGCAAAAACATTCAGTACTTC.

Many counts were recorded for this clonotype. The chain joins TRBV25-1 to TRBJ2-7, with TRBD1 identical over 7 bases. The germline V gene encodes CDR1 MGHDK and CDR2 SYGVNS. The CDR3 extends over 15 amino acids. J lost 0 bases, V lost 7 bases, and 9 bases had no gene match. The CDR3 here is CASIPDRRLSYEQYF. DNA for the CDR3: TGTGCCAGCATCCCGGACAGGCGCCTCTCCTACGAGCAGTACTTC.

The rearrangement uses TRBV11-3 and TRBJ2-7; D might be TRBD2 (6 bases). Germline values: CDR1 SGHNT, CDR2 YENEEA. V lost 1 base and J 6 bases, leaving 19 bases between the germline ends. The CDR3 is 16 amino acids. The CDR3 DNA reads as TGTGCCAGCAGCTTAGTAGTTGCGGGAAGTTTCAGCGAGCAGTACTTC. Translation gives CASSLVVAGSFSEQYF.

This clonotype was seen at least ten times. The gene calls are TRBV28 and TRBJ2-2; D might be TRBD2 (6 bases). CDR1 and CDR2 (germline): MDHEN, SYDVKM. Trimming removed 6 bases at V and 1 base at J, with 15 bases between. This CDR3 is built from 16 residues. CDR3 nucleotides: TGTGCCAGCAGCTACTCCGGGACTCTGAACACCGGGGAGCTGTTTTTT. Protein: CASSYSGTLNTGELFF.

This clonotype was observed at least ten times. The chain joins TRBV28 to TRBJ1-1, with D tentatively TRBD1 (5 bases). CDR1 and CDR2 from the germline V gene are MDHEN and SYDVKM. There are 13 residues in the CDR3. Trimming took off 11 bases at V and 0 bases at J, with 13 bases between the two ends. The CDR3 protein is CAVMGTVNTEAFF. DNA for the CDR3: TGTGCCGTAATGGGGACCGTGAACACTGAAGCTTTCTTT.

This clonotype has a handful of counts. The chain joins TRBV24-1 to TRBJ2-7; 7 positions match TRBD1. This CDR3 spans 16 amino acids. V was clipped by 3 bases and J by 5 bases; unmatched bases: 12. Germline CDR1 is KGHDR and CDR2 is SFDVKD. CDR3 sequence: CATSDDSVTGHNEQYF. CDR3 coding DNA: TGTGCCACCAGTGATGACTCGGTGACAGGGCACAACGAGCAGTACTTC.

The chain recombines TRBV5-6 with TRBJ2-7, with 9 bases identical to TRBD2. The CDR3 is 17 amino acids. V lost 4 bases to trimming and J lost 3 bases; unmatched junction nucleotides: 14. Looked up from germline, CDR1 is SGHDT and CDR2 is YYEEEE. CDR3 sequence: CASSPDRVLAGNYEQYF. The CDR3 DNA reads as TGTGCCAGCAGCCCCGACAGGGTTCTAGCGGGAAACTACGAGCAGTACTTC.

There are many counts of this clonotype. The chain recombines TRBV20-1 with TRBJ1-1; 9 bases line up with TRBD1. V dropped 5 bases and J dropped 0; count of bases not matched to a gene: 7. From germline, CDR1 is DFQATT and CDR2 SNEGSKA (reference sequence). The CDR3 spans 15 residues. CDR3 sequence (DNA): TGCAGTGCTTTTGGGACAGGGAAGATGAACACTGAAGCTTTCTTT. Residues: CSAFGTGKMNTEAFF.

This chain uses TRBV5-6 with TRBJ2-5; the D is unclear. Germline CDR1 SGHDT, CDR2 YYEEEE. With 4 bases removed from V and 0 bases from J, the gap between germline ends came to 16 bases. This CDR3 spans 16 amino acids. CDR3 residues: CASSLTGLAYQETQYF. The CDR3 region has the DNA TGTGCCAGCAGCCTTACCGGCTTGGCGTACCAAGAGACCCAGTACTTC.

This clonotype has only one observation. A single base separates this from a much larger clone, so it may be a read error. This chain joins TRBV28 and TRBJ2-6, with D perhaps TRBD2 (6 bases). V gave up 6 bases and J gave up 0 bases, with 9 bases separating them. The CDR3 length is 15 residues. The germline V gene encodes CDR1 MDHEN and CDR2 SYDVKM. The CDR3 region is CASRDGGSGANVLTF. In DNA form, the CDR3 reads TGTGCCAGCAGGGACGGGGGCTCTGGGGCCAACGTCCTGACTTTC.

Ten or more counts support this clonotype. The chain carries TRBV18 and TRBJ1-3, with TRBD1 as a possible D gene (6 bases). Germline assignment: CDR1 KGHSH and CDR2 LQKENI. The V end lost 2 bases, the J end lost 2 bases, and 13 bases lay between the germline ends. CDR3 size: 16 residues. CDR3: CASSPNRDTAGNTIYF. In DNA form, the CDR3 reads TGTGCCAGCTCACCAAACCGGGACACGGCTGGAAACACCATATATTTT. Combining the CDR3 with reference TRBV18 and TRBJ1-3 gives the whole variable domain NAGVMQNPRHLVRRRGQEARLRCSPMKGHSHVYWYRQLPEEGLKFMVYLQKENIIDESGMPKERFSAEFPKEGPSILRIQQVVRGDSAAYFCASSPNRDTAGNTIYFGEGSWLTVV.

This clonotype was counted ten times or more. The rearrangement uses TRBV7-9 and TRBJ2-1; possibly TRBD2 for D (6 bases). CDR1 and CDR2 (germline): SEHNR, FQNEAQ (reference sequence). Trimming removed 2 bases from V and 7 bases from J, with 12 bases in between. The CDR3 totals 14 residues. CDR3 protein: CASSLWDSLNEQFF. CDR3 nucleotides: TGTGCCAGCAGCTTATGGGACTCTTTGAATGAGCAGTTCTTC.